A selection of T cell receptor beta chains follows, all from one sample in a study of tumor-infiltrating lymphocytes in primary liver carcinoma. Each CDR3 protein is one row after TCRdb ran MiXCR on the multiplex PCR reads. The sample lists over 40,000 distinct CDR3 sequences; about 77% were seen once. The material sequenced was liver tumor tissue from sampling region 5. The receptors were sampled from a man in his forties with primary liver carcinoma and hepatitis B virus infection. Each CDR3 is given without its conserved first and last residue. A D gene is named only where the DNA matches it firmly.

j_call: TRBJ2-1; d_call: NA; v_call: TRBV5-1; cdr3_aa: ASSLILQEGNEQF
j_call: TRBJ2-2; d_call: TRBD2; v_call: TRBV5-1; cdr3_aa: ASSLGLAGRTGELF
j_call: TRBJ1-2; d_call: TRBD1; v_call: TRBV29-1; cdr3_aa: SVEICQGDRDYGYT
j_call: TRBJ2-4; d_call: NA; v_call: TRBV6-1; cdr3_aa: ASSDGTPRGIQY
j_call: TRBJ1-5; d_call: NA; v_call: TRBV28; cdr3_aa: ASSPPPYINQPQH
j_call: TRBJ2-7; d_call: NA; v_call: TRBV11-2; cdr3_aa: ASSLLDETHRTY
j_call: TRBJ2-3; d_call: TRBD2; v_call: TRBV7-8; cdr3_aa: ASSYGLADGIDTQY
j_call: TRBJ1-1; d_call: NA; v_call: TRBV4-3; cdr3_aa: ASCHLDQNTEAF
j_call: TRBJ2-6; d_call: TRBD1; v_call: TRBV11-2; cdr3_aa: ASSMGGDRGISLSGGNVLS
j_call: TRBJ2-4; d_call: NA; v_call: TRBV5-4; cdr3_aa: ASSSPNSNKSIQY
j_call: TRBJ1-1; d_call: NA; v_call: TRBV6-6; cdr3_aa: ASGGAGVRTEAF
j_call: TRBJ2-5; d_call: NA; v_call: TRBV6-2/TRBV6-3; cdr3_aa: ASSPGEGTQY
j_call: TRBJ1-6; d_call: NA; v_call: TRBV11-1; cdr3_aa: GSSRTLVTPLN
j_call: TRBJ2-3; d_call: NA; v_call: TRBV11-1; cdr3_aa: ASNSGGGSVGARTDTQY
j_call: TRBJ2-1; d_call: NA; v_call: TRBV6-1; cdr3_aa: ASSVTRTSYNEQF
j_call: TRBJ2-2; d_call: NA; v_call: TRBV25-1; cdr3_aa: ACGGRAWELF
j_call: TRBJ2-3; d_call: NA; v_call: TRBV11-3; cdr3_aa: ASSFSGRRTYTQY
j_call: TRBJ2-2; d_call: NA; v_call: TRBV29-1; cdr3_aa: SVAGSVGRTGELF
j_call: TRBJ1-5; d_call: NA; v_call: TRBV30; cdr3_aa: ALALAGGRNQPQH
j_call: TRBJ2-4; d_call: NA; v_call: TRBV10-3; cdr3_aa: AISDNWQAKNIQY
j_call: TRBJ1-2; d_call: TRBD1; v_call: TRBV5-1; cdr3_aa: TSSSWTGGDGYA